One sample yielded the 17 T cell receptor beta chains listed below, sequenced in a study of lymphopenia after photon versus proton radiotherapy. Produced via immunoSEQ multiplex PCR; TCRdb's table is partial and in-frame only. The sample carries approximately 45,000 clones, 85% recorded once. The starting material was peripheral blood, obtained from a patient treated with photon-based radiotherapy. These receptors came from a man aged 40-49 years with gastric cancer.

This chain joins TRBV11-2 and TRBJ2-3; D is undetermined. The CDR3 covers 13 residues. CDR1 and CDR2 (germline): SGHAT, FQNNGV. V lost 5 bases to trimming and J lost 4 bases, with 10 bases between them. DNA for the CDR3: TGTGCCAGCAGCCCCCAGCCCTCAGATACGCAGTATTTT. As protein: CASSPQPSDTQYF.

The count of this clone is one. V and J are TRBV12-1 and TRBJ2-7; the D call TRBD1 from the table was never checked on the DNA. TRBV12-1 is shown as a pseudogene. The CDR3 loop spans 16 amino acids. As DNA, the CDR3 is TGTGCCAGCAGCTTTAATGGACAGGGGATTCGCTACGAGCAGTACTTC. Translating it yields CASSFNGQGIRYEQYF.

The genes are TRBV25-1 and TRBJ2-3; TRBD1 might be the D (9 bases). Looked up from germline, CDR1 is MGHDK and CDR2 is SYGVNS. CDR3 size: 17 residues. Trimming took 8 bases from V and 5 from J, leaving 26 bases between them. CDR3 residues: CASPGGGTGFGRDTQYF. The CDR3 nucleotides read TGTGCCAGCCCTGGCGGGGGGACAGGGTTCGGGAGAGATACGCAGTATTTT.

The J gene is TRBJ2-7, the V gene TRBV7-8; D not certain. Per the germline V gene, CDR1 is SGHVS and CDR2 is FQNEAQ. V gave up 6 bases and J gave up 2 bases, with 11 bases separating them. This CDR3 spans 13 amino acids. The chain's CDR3 is CASSEGPAYEQYF. The CDR3 DNA reads TGTGCCAGCAGTGAAGGACCTGCCTACGAGCAGTACTTC.

The rearrangement links TRBV5-1 to TRBJ1-6, with D perhaps matching TRBD1 (6 bases). CDR1 and CDR2 (germline): SGHRS, YFSETQ. V gave up 4 bases and J gave up 7 bases, with 15 bases separating them. The CDR3 covers 15 residues. The CDR3 spells CASSPIQGRNSPLHF. The CDR3, as DNA: TGCGCCAGCAGCCCTATACAGGGTCGGAATTCACCCCTCCACTTT.

The CDR3 DNA sequence: TGTGCCAGCAGCCCCCTATTGAGGGGTACAGGGAGCAATCAGCCCCAGCATTTT. As protein: CASSPLLRGTGSNQPQHF. The genes are TRBV7-2 and TRBJ1-5, with D possibly TRBD1 on 6 matching bases. This CDR3 has 18 residues. The V end lost 5 bases, the J end lost 1 base, and 21 bases lay between the germline ends. Germline V gene sequence: CDR1 SGHTA, CDR2 FQGNSA.

V and J are TRBV19 and TRBJ1-3; 7 nucleotides align to TRBD1. The CDR3 sequence is 15 residues long. Germline trimming cut 5 bases from V and 0 bases from J; bases unmatched to any gene: 4. Germline V CDR1 and CDR2: LNHDA, SQIVND (reference sequence). The CDR3 nucleotides are TGTGCCAGTAGTGGACAGGAAAGCTCTGGAAACACCATATATTTT. As protein: CASSGQESSGNTIYF.

The chain employs TRBV5-8 and TRBJ1-2; the D is unclear. CDR3 length: 14 residues. CDR1 is SGHTS, CDR2 YDEGEE, per germline. Trimming removed 1 base at V and 6 bases at J, with 13 bases between. For the CDR3, the DNA is TGTGCCAGCAGCTTGTTGGGCAGGAATGATGGCTACACCTTC. Its translation is CASSLLGRNDGYTF.

The CDR3 region is CASSFYREETQYF. The CDR3 coding sequence is TGTGCCAGCAGCTTCTACAGGGAAGAGACCCAGTACTTC. The chain carries TRBV7-9 and TRBJ2-5, with D perhaps TRBD1 (6 bases). Trimming took off 3 bases at V and 3 bases at J, with 8 bases between the two ends. This CDR3 region has 13 residues. CDR1 is SEHNR, CDR2 FQNEAQ, per germline (reference sequence).

The chain is built from TRBV7-2 and TRBJ2-7; D gene unclear. Germline V CDR1 and CDR2: SGHTA, FQGNSA. The CDR3 extends over 13 amino acids. The germline V and J ends were trimmed by 8 bases and 2 bases, with 13 bases remaining between them. Here the CDR3 reads CASSPGGPYEQYF. CDR3 DNA: TGTGCCAGCTCCCCGGGCGGACCCTACGAGCAGTACTTC.

V gene TRBV7-2 combines with J gene TRBJ2-5; 8 bases line up with TRBD2. The CDR3 is 16 amino acids. Germline loops: CDR1 SGHTA, CDR2 FQGNSA. V was pared by 4 bases and J by 4 bases, with 11 bases of the junction left unmatched. CDR3 in DNA: TGTGCCAGCAGCTCAACCGGGGGGGAGCGTCGAGAGACCCAGTACTTC. This codes for CASSSTGGERRETQYF.

The chain joins TRBV7-2 to TRBJ2-2; either TRBD1 or TRBD2 may supply D (6 bases each). Trimming took 1 base from V and 6 from J, leaving 12 bases between them. CDR1 and CDR2 (germline): SGHTA, FQGNSA. The CDR3 sequence is 15 residues long. CDR3: CASSLDSGAPGELFF. CDR3 nucleotide sequence: TGTGCCAGCAGCTTAGACTCGGGGGCCCCCGGGGAGCTGTTTTTT.

The CDR3 reads CASSQDFGEGYTF. CDR3 bases: TGTGCCAGCAGCCAAGATTTCGGGGAAGGCTACACCTTC. This chain uses TRBV4-2 with TRBJ1-2; no firm D call. The CDR3 runs to 13 residues. CDR1 is LGHNA and CDR2 is YNFKEQ in the germline V gene. V dropped 0 bases and J dropped 8 bases, with 10 bases sitting between them.

The chain is built from TRBV29-1 and TRBJ2-7, with 7 bases lining up with TRBD2. This CDR3 is built from 13 residues. Germline assignment: CDR1 SQVTM and CDR2 ANQGSEA. V shed 6 bases, J shed 7 bases, and the junction held 12 bases outside the gene matches. CDR3 loop: CSVKRASGWEQYF. The CDR3 DNA follows: TGCAGCGTCAAACGGGCTAGCGGTTGGGAGCAGTACTTC.

The rearrangement uses TRBV5-4 and TRBJ1-1, with D perhaps matching TRBD1 (5 bases). The CDR3 extends over 15 amino acids. Germline loops: CDR1 SGHNT, CDR2 YYREEE (reference sequence). V lost 3 bases to trimming and J lost 1 base, with 13 bases between them. Written as DNA, the CDR3 is TGTGCCAGCAGCTCCCCCGGGACGCAGAACACTGAAGCTTTCTTT. Amino acid sequence: CASSSPGTQNTEAFF.

The gene calls are TRBV5-4 and TRBJ2-5, with D perhaps TRBD1 (6 bases). The germline CDR1 and CDR2 sequences are SGHNT and YYREEE (reference sequence). Trimming took off 1 base at V and 1 base at J, with 8 bases between the two ends. This CDR3 spans 14 amino acids. The CDR3 DNA reads as TGTGCCAGCAGCTTGTGGGGGCTCCAAGAGACCCAGTACTTC. Amino acids: CASSLWGLQETQYF.

The rearrangement joins TRBV20-1 to TRBJ2-3; 8 nucleotides line up with TRBD1. Unmatched junction bases numbered 6, after V lost 3 bases and J lost 13 bases. The germline V gene has CDR1 DFQATT and CDR2 SNEGSKA (reference sequence). The CDR3 extends over 11 amino acids. The DNA of the CDR3 is TGCAGTGCTAGCCCTGGACAGGGCAAGTATTTT. It encodes CSASPGQGKYF.